This is a list of T cell receptor beta chains from one sample in a study of glioma-infiltrating T cells. MiXCR, applied by TCRdb to the multiplex PCR reads, yields one record per CDR3 protein. The sample contains fewer than 200,000 distinct CDR3 sequences, 32% of which appear only once. The sequencing sample was made of glioma tissue, nonneoplastic brain tissue, or PBMCs (not recorded which). These receptors were collected from a human donor with low-grade glioma or glioblastoma, undergoing nonglioma brain surgery, or in good health (not recorded which). Both conserved end residues are part of each CDR3. The order of the fields is D gene, V gene, clone size, J gene, CDR3 protein, CDR3 DNA. The D gene is left open where the match is weak. Clone size appears in some rows only: once, few, many, or a class for an expanded clone.

>NA|TRBV14|many|TRBJ1-3
CASSQSWSGNTIYF
TGTGCCAGCAGCCAATCTTGGTCTGGAAACACCATATATTTT
>NA|TRBV11-2|many|TRBJ1-2
CASSPMALASMAWTF
TGTGCCAGCAGCCCCATGGCCCTGGCGTCGATGGCTTGGACCTTC
>NA|TRBV28|many|TRBJ2-7
CASSFDLRAGSYEQYF
TGTGCCAGCAGTTTCGACCTCCGGGCAGGATCCTACGAGCAGTACTTC
>NA|TRBV27|many|TRBJ2-2
CASSLSGGGVKLFF
TGTGCCAGCAGTTTATCAGGGGGTGGCGTGAAGCTGTTTTTT
>NA|TRBV4-3|many|TRBJ2-1
CASSQDLEGYEQFF
TGCGCCAGCAGCCAAGATTTAGAAGGGTATGAGCAGTTCTTC
>TRBD1|TRBV6-2/TRBV6-3|many|TRBJ2-2
CASRPGGYTGELFF
TGTGCCAGCCGGCCAGGGGGTTACACCGGGGAGCTGTTTTTT
>NA|TRBV7-2|many|TRBJ1-6
CASSLVTTSPLHF
TGTGCCAGCAGCTTAGTAACGACTTCACCCCTCCACTTT
>TRBD2|TRBV11-2|NA|TRBJ2-7
CASSPGGSDRGEKYF
TGTGCCAGCAGCCCTGGCGGTTCCGACCGGGGGGAGAAGTACTTC
>TRBD1|TRBV6-1|many|TRBJ1-5
CASSPDRGSIQPQHF
TGTGCCAGCAGCCCAGACAGGGGTTCTATTCAGCCCCAGCATTTT
>NA|TRBV12-3/TRBV12-4|many|TRBJ2-1
CASSQQGRDYNEQFF
TGTGCCAGCAGCCAGCAGGGGAGGGATTACAATGAGCAGTTCTTC
>TRBD1|TRBV20-1|NA|TRBJ2-7
CSAPPGQAYEQYF
TGCAGTGCCCCCCCCGGACAGGCCTACGAGCAGTACTTC
>NA|TRBV20-1|many|TRBJ2-7
CSATGLGYEQYF
TGCAGTGCTACAGGATTGGGCTACGAGCAGTACTTC
>NA|TRBV12-3/TRBV12-4|few|TRBJ1-2
CASSGGYGYTF
TGTGCCAGCAGTGGAGGCTATGGCTACACCTTC
>NA|TRBV7-3|many|TRBJ2-3
CASSLRASDTQYF
TGTGCCAGCAGCTTAAGAGCATCAGATACGCAGTATTTT
>NA|TRBV15|many|TRBJ1-3
CATSRNLGVSGNTIYF
TGTGCCACCAGCAGGAACTTGGGAGTATCTGGAAACACCATATATTTT
>NA|TRBV4-2|few|TRBJ1-4
CASSQVPGAVREKLFF
TGTGCCAGCAGCCAAGTTCCAGGTGCAGTTCGGGAAAAACTGTTTTTT
>NA|TRBV4-1|many|TRBJ2-1
CASSQLVSPTPFDEQFF
TGCGCCAGCAGCCAGCTCGTGTCACCCACCCCTTTCGATGAGCAGTTCTTC
>TRBD2|TRBV29-1|NA|TRBJ2-5
CSVDPAGAATETQYF
TGCAGCGTTGACCCAGCGGGAGCAGCAACGGAGACCCAGTACTTC
>NA|TRBV28|NA|TRBJ2-7
CASSPVPLAGGSYEQYF
TGTGCCAGCAGTCCAGTTCCACTAGCAGGGGGCTCCTACGAGCAGTACTTC
>NA|TRBV2|many|TRBJ2-7
CASRARDKNYEQYF
TGTGCCAGCAGAGCCCGGGACAAGAACTACGAGCAGTACTTC
>TRBD2|TRBV28|many|TRBJ2-5
CASSFYVSGRAGTQYF
TGTGCCAGCAGTTTTTACGTTAGCGGGAGGGCCGGGACCCAGTACTTC
>TRBD1|TRBV12-3/TRBV12-4|NA|TRBJ2-1
CASSLGQGKYEQFF
TGTGCCAGCAGTTTGGGACAGGGAAAATATGAGCAGTTCTTC
>NA|TRBV6-2/TRBV6-3|many|TRBJ2-1
CASSLEGPSYNEQFF
TGTGCCAGCAGCCTTGAGGGTCCTTCCTACAATGAGCAGTTCTTC
>NA|TRBV11-1|NA|TRBJ1-1
CASRNKQGSGSLNTEAFF
TGTGCCAGCAGAAATAAACAGGGTTCAGGATCTTTGAACACTGAAGCTTTCTTT
>NA|TRBV19|many|TRBJ2-3
CASSTGDTQYF
TGTGCCAGTAGCACAGGGGATACGCAGTATTTT
>NA|TRBV7-2|once|TRBJ2-5
CASSWVDQETQYF
TGTGCCAGCAGCTGGGTTGACCAAGAGACCCAGTACTTC
>NA|TRBV28|many|TRBJ1-6
CASSLQPRVNSPLHF
TGTGCCAGCAGTTTACAGCCCAGGGTCAATTCACCCCTCCACTTT
>NA|TRBV11-2|few|TRBJ2-5
CASSLVAPYQETQYF
TGTGCCAGCAGCTTAGTGGCCCCGTACCAAGAGACCCAGTACTTC
>TRBD2|TRBV12-3/TRBV12-4|many|TRBJ2-3
CASSLLLAGVGSDTQYF
TGTGCCAGCAGTCTACTCCTGGCGGGAGTGGGCTCAGATACGCAGTATTTT
>TRBD2|TRBV7-2|many|TRBJ2-1
CASSRTSGRDEQFF
TGTGCCAGCAGCCGGACTAGCGGGAGAGATGAGCAGTTCTTC
>NA|TRBV27|NA|TRBJ1-1
CASTGNIGGMAEAFF
TGTGCCAGCACCGGAAACATAGGGGGGATGGCTGAAGCTTTCTTT